This T cell receptor beta chain was sequenced during a study of control samples from healthy donors and cancer patients. Sequenced by immunoSEQ multiplex PCR; TCRdb stores in-frame clones only, minus some. The top ten clones hold over 3% of a sample with 75,000 to 95,000 clones, about nine tenths of them seen once. Sequencing used blood. The clonotype comes from a young woman in good health.

CDR3 loop: CAISPTGGLYEQYF. The CDR3 DNA reads as TGTGCCATCAGCCCGACAGGGGGCCTCTACGAGCAGTACTTC. The chain employs TRBV10-3 and TRBJ2-7; 10 nucleotides align to TRBD1. The CDR3 is 14 amino acids. The junction had 5 bases not matched to a gene; V was cut back by 6 bases and J by 3 bases. Germline CDR1 ENHRY, CDR2 SYGVKD.